The 30 T cell receptor beta chains listed next were all sequenced from one sample in a study of OX40 agonist ivuxolimab in advanced cancers. Libraries were prepared by immunoSEQ multiplex PCR; TCRdb keeps only in-frame clonotypes and omits some of them. The sample lists 45,000 to 55,000 clones; 83% were seen once. Sample: CD4+ or CD8+ T cells sorted from blood, taken in a trial of the OX40 agonist ivuxolimab. These receptors were taken from an adult with an advanced solid tumor such as melanoma, head and neck, liver or kidney cancer.

The V gene is TRBV2, the J gene TRBJ1-4; tentatively, D is TRBD1 (6 bases). Germline V gene data show CDR1 as SNHLY and CDR2 as FYNNEI. Trimming left V 7 bases short and J 5 bases short, with 11 bases between. The CDR3 totals 13 residues. This CDR3 is CASIRDNNEKLFF. The CDR3 DNA follows: TGTGCCAGCATCCGGGACAACAATGAAAAACTGTTTTTT.

The chain is built from TRBV19 and TRBJ1-5, with D perhaps matching TRBD1 (6 bases). The CDR3 extends over 15 amino acids. Germline loops: CDR1 LNHDA, CDR2 SQIVND (reference sequence). Trimming took 5 bases from V and 5 from J, leaving 16 bases between them. The CDR3 sequence: CASSEGVNRDQPQHF. The DNA of the CDR3 is TGTGCCAGTAGTGAGGGGGTTAATAGGGATCAGCCCCAGCATTTT.

The rearrangement links TRBV5-6 to TRBJ1-3; TRBD1 aligns across 8 bases. J lost 0 bases, V lost 0 bases, and 5 bases had no gene match. The CDR3 consists of 17 residues. Per the germline V gene, CDR1 is SGHDT and CDR2 is YYEEEE. CDR3 in DNA: TGTGCCAGCAGCTTGGTTACAGGGGGTCTCTCTGGAAACACCATATATTTT. It is translated as CASSLVTGGLSGNTIYF.

The chain is built from TRBV11-2 and TRBJ2-2; tentatively, D is TRBD1 or TRBD2 (5 bases each). The CDR3 is made up of 14 amino acids. V shed 5 bases and J shed 0 bases, with 7 bases lying between them. CDR1 is SGHAT, CDR2 FQNNGV, per germline. In nucleotides, the CDR3 is TGTGCCAGCAGCCTGGGACCGAACACCGGGGAGCTGTTTTTT. Its translation is CASSLGPNTGELFF.

The CDR3 sequence is CASSPRLGSYGYTF. CDR3 sequence (DNA): TGTGCCAGCAGCCCTCGATTGGGATCCTATGGCTACACCTTC. The rearrangement links TRBV5-6 to TRBJ1-2; D remains ambiguous. V was pared by 4 bases and J by 4 bases, with 14 bases between. The V gene's germline CDR1 is SGHDT and CDR2 YYEEEE. The CDR3 totals 14 residues.

This chain joins TRBV7-9 and TRBJ2-5; no clear D gene. The V and J ends lost 6 bases and 3 bases respectively, with 11 bases between them. CDR1 SEHNR and CDR2 FQNEAQ come from the germline V gene (reference sequence). The CDR3 totals 13 residues. The CDR3: CASSDAAKETQYF. The DNA of the CDR3 is TGTGCCAGCAGTGATGCGGCAAAAGAGACCCAGTACTTC.

The gene calls are TRBV27 and TRBJ1-2; TRBD1 matches at 9 bases. The J segment lost 6 bases and the V segment lost 4 bases, leaving 6 bases of the junction unmatched. The CDR3 has 14 amino acids. Per germline, CDR1 MNHEY and CDR2 SMNVEV (reference sequence). The CDR3 loop is CASSSRQGDDGYTF. The CDR3 DNA follows: TGTGCCAGCAGTTCGCGACAGGGGGATGATGGCTACACCTTC.

This sequence joins TRBV5-8 and TRBJ2-7; tentative D call: TRBD1 (5 bases). The CDR3 sequence is 15 residues long. Trimming shortened V by 4 bases and J by 5 bases, and 19 bases separated the two germline ends. The germline V gene has CDR1 SGHTS and CDR2 YDEGEE. In DNA, the CDR3 is TGTGCCAGCAGCGATGCAGGGATCCGGTCGAACGAGCAGTACTTC. Translation: CASSDAGIRSNEQYF. The full variable domain, its missing parts supplied by reference TRBV5-8 and TRBJ2-7, is EAGVTQSPTHLIKTRGQQATLRCSPISGHTSVYWYQQALGLGLQFLLWYDEGEERNRGNFPPRFSGRQFPNYSSELNVNALELEDSALYLCASSDAGIRSNEQYFGPGTRLTVT.

This clone was observed a single time. The chain couples TRBV7-2 to TRBJ2-3; 10 nucleotides agree with TRBD2. V dropped 0 bases and J dropped 5; count of bases not matched to a gene: 2. In germline, CDR1 is SGHTA, CDR2 FQGNSA. This CDR3 is 15 amino acids long. The CDR3 loop reads CASSLAQRGGDTQYF. The CDR3 DNA sequence: TGTGCCAGCAGCTTAGCGCAGCGGGGGGGAGATACGCAGTATTTT.

The chain recombines TRBV5-1 with TRBJ2-5; 8 nucleotides align to TRBD1. Germline V gene data show CDR1 as SGHRS and CDR2 as YFSETQ. After removal of 4 bases from V and 4 bases from J, the junction contained 6 bases not matched to a gene. The CDR3 is made up of 14 amino acids. The CDR3 here is CASSTAGGLETQYF. Written as DNA, the CDR3 is TGCGCCAGCAGCACCGCAGGGGGCTTAGAGACCCAGTACTTC.

The genes are TRBV5-4 and TRBJ1-4, with a possible D match to TRBD1 (5 bases). The V gene lost 2 bases and the J gene lost 4 bases, with 9 bases spanning the gap. The germline CDR1 and CDR2 sequences are SGHNT and YYREEE (reference sequence). The length of the CDR3 is 14 residues. The CDR3 loop is CASSLEGFNEKLFF. For the CDR3, the DNA is TGTGCCAGCAGCTTAGAGGGGTTTAATGAAAAACTGTTTTTT.

The chain uses TRBV11-2 and TRBJ1-2, with 8 bases matching TRBD1. V gave up 0 bases and J gave up 6 bases; unmatched junction bases: 6. The CDR3 loop spans 15 amino acids. Germline V gene lookup returns CDR1 SGHAT and CDR2 FQNNGV. In DNA form, the CDR3 reads TGTGCCAGCAGCTTAGATCGGAAACAGGGGGATGGCTACACCTTC. Translating gives CASSLDRKQGDGYTF.

The V and J genes are TRBV5-6 and TRBJ1-6; TRBD1 matches 8 bases. Germline values: CDR1 SGHDT, CDR2 YYEEEE. Unmatched junction bases numbered 8, after V lost 3 bases and J lost 3 bases. The CDR3 sequence is 17 residues long. The CDR3 reads CASSSLRTGIYNSPLHF. Here the CDR3 DNA reads TGTGCCAGCAGCTCCCTAAGGACAGGGATCTATAATTCACCCCTCCACTTT.

The chain recombines TRBV2 with TRBJ2-3; D not certain. Trimming stripped 6 bases from V and 7 bases from J, with 14 bases between. CDR1 and CDR2 from the germline V gene are SNHLY and FYNNEI. The CDR3 is 13 residues long. CDR3 protein: CASSLWPGNTQYF. Written as DNA, the CDR3 is TGTGCCAGCAGCCTTTGGCCAGGAAATACGCAGTATTTT.

This chain joins TRBV5-4 and TRBJ1-2, with a tentative D call TRBD1 (5 bases). The ends were cut back, 7 bases at V and 5 bases at J, with 18 bases in the middle. The CDR3 is 14 residues long. Germline-derived CDR1 and CDR2 are SGHNT and YYREEE (reference sequence). Here the CDR3 reads CASGTHAGSYGYTF. For the CDR3, the DNA is TGTGCCAGCGGGACTCATGCAGGGTCATATGGCTACACCTTC.

V is TRBV27 and J is TRBJ1-2, with D possibly matching TRBD1 (6 bases). CDR1 MNHEY and CDR2 SMNVEV come from the germline V gene (reference sequence). Trimming removed 4 bases from V and 8 bases from J, with 8 bases in between. The CDR3 runs to 11 residues. The CDR3 coding sequence is TGTGCCAGCAGTTCTGGGGGCGGCTACACCTTC. Translating gives CASSSGGGYTF.

V and J are TRBV14 and TRBJ2-3; unclear D gene. The CDR3 runs to 14 residues. Germline V gives CDR1 SGHDN, CDR2 FVKESK. V was clipped by 1 base and J by 3 bases, with 8 bases between them. CDR3 nucleotide sequence: TGTGCCAGCAGCCAAGGGGTGCGGACAGATACGCAGTATTTT. It encodes CASSQGVRTDTQYF.

The V gene is TRBV6-1, the J gene TRBJ1-2; D is unclear. Trimming cost V 6 bases and J 0 bases, with 8 bases left between them. This CDR3 has 13 amino acids. From germline, CDR1 is MNHNS and CDR2 SASEGT. CDR3 amino acids: CASSSNTNYGYTF. The CDR3 nucleotides read TGTGCCAGCAGCTCCAATACTAACTATGGCTACACCTTC.

The CDR3 coding sequence is TGTGCCAGCAGCTTGGGTTTGGCAGGGACTCCCTACGAGCAGTACTTC. Amino acids: CASSLGLAGTPYEQYF. J is TRBJ2-7 and V is TRBV5-4, with TRBD2 as a possible D gene (6 bases). The germline CDR1 and CDR2 sequences are SGHNT and YYREEE (reference sequence). Trimming took 0 bases from V and 2 from J, leaving 15 bases between them. This CDR3 contains 16 residues.

A single count supports this clone. The rearrangement uses TRBV27 and TRBJ1-5; no clear D. Germline V gene sequence: CDR1 MNHEY, CDR2 SMNVEV (reference sequence). V lost 5 bases and J lost 2, with 7 bases in between. The CDR3 length is 13 residues. Here the CDR3 DNA reads TGTGCCAGCAGTCATCAGGGCAATCAGCCCCAGCATTTT. Translation: CASSHQGNQPQHF.

Here the CDR3 DNA reads TGTGCCAGCAGCTTAAGCCGGGGCTCCTACAATGAGCAGTTCTTC. This gives the protein CASSLSRGSYNEQFF. The V gene is TRBV7-6, the J gene TRBJ2-1, with D possibly TRBD2 on 5 matching bases. The CDR3 sequence is 15 residues long. Germline values: CDR1 SGHVS, CDR2 FNYEAQ. The V end was cut by 2 bases, the J end by 0 bases, with 8 bases between. Combining the CDR3 with reference TRBV7-6 and TRBJ2-1 gives the whole variable domain GAGVSQSPRYKVTKRGQDVALRCDPISGHVSLYWYRQALGQGPEFLTYFNYEAQQDKSGLPNDRFSAERPEGSISTLTIQRTEQRDSAMYRCASSLSRGSYNEQFFGPGTRLTVL.

Worth noting for this clone: Additional DNA sequences in this sample encode the identical CDR3. The V gene is TRBV7-2, the J gene TRBJ1-4, with D perhaps matching TRBD1 (5 bases). The germline V gene encodes CDR1 SGHTA and CDR2 FQGNSA. This CDR3 comprises 14 residues. Trimming left V 1 base short and J 4 bases short, with 7 bases between. The CDR3 reads CASSLGGGNEKLFF. CDR3 in DNA: TGTGCCAGCAGCTTAGGGGGGGGTAATGAAAAACTGTTTTTT.

The chain combines TRBV7-2 with TRBJ2-1; no clear D gene. Germline lookup yields CDR1 SGHTA and CDR2 FQGNSA. The CDR3 totals 12 residues. The germline V and J ends were trimmed by 4 bases and 3 bases, with 4 bases remaining between them. CDR3 sequence reads: CASSSLYNEQFF. CDR3 DNA sequence: TGTGCCAGCAGCTCGCTCTACAATGAGCAGTTCTTC.

This clone has only a few counts. This chain uses TRBV2 with TRBJ1-6, with D unresolved. This CDR3 region has 12 residues. Trimming took off 2 bases at V and 9 bases at J, with 5 bases between the two ends. Germline loops: CDR1 SNHLY, CDR2 FYNNEI. In nucleotides, the CDR3 is TGTGCCAGCAGTGAACCCCCTTCACCCCTCCACTTT. Amino acid sequence: CASSEPPSPLHF.

The CDR3 reads CASSPQGPQDYYGYTF. In DNA, the CDR3 is TGTGCCAGCTCACCACAGGGGCCCCAAGATTACTATGGCTACACCTTC. The V gene is TRBV18, the J gene TRBJ1-2, with D tentatively TRBD1 (5 bases). Trimming removed 1 base at V and 3 bases at J, with 15 bases between. Germline loops: CDR1 KGHSH, CDR2 LQKENI. There are 16 residues in the CDR3.

V gene TRBV6-1 combines with J gene TRBJ2-6; perhaps TRBD1 as D (5 bases). The length of the CDR3 is 14 residues. Germline loops: CDR1 MNHNS, CDR2 SASEGT. Trimming cost V 4 bases and J 3 bases, with 7 bases left between them. The CDR3: CASSVDNGANVLTF. CDR3 bases: TGTGCCAGCAGTGTGGACAATGGGGCCAACGTCCTGACTTTC.

CDR3 DNA: TGTGCCAGCAGCGATTTAGAAGGGGCCGCCCCCTACAATGAGCAGTTCTTC. Encoded protein: CASSDLEGAAPYNEQFF. The chain joins TRBV21-1 to TRBJ2-1; the table names TRBD1, a call not compared with the DNA. TRBV21-1 is an annotated pseudogene. This CDR3 has 17 amino acids.

This rearrangement joins TRBV5-1 to TRBJ2-7; 10 bases are a match to TRBD1. With V trimmed by 0 bases and J by 9 bases, 3 bases remained unmatched. CDR1 is SGHRS and CDR2 is YFSETQ in the germline V gene. This CDR3 has 13 residues. This chain's CDR3 is CASSLETGGVQYF. The CDR3 DNA reads TGCGCCAGCAGCTTGGAGACAGGGGGCGTGCAGTACTTC.

The J gene is TRBJ2-6, the V gene TRBV7-3; 10 bases align to TRBD1. Losses at the gene ends were 5 bases for V and 2 bases for J; bases not matched to a gene: 6. The CDR3 is 17 residues long. Germline values: CDR1 SGHTA, CDR2 FQGTGA. CDR3: CASSQTGGATGANVLTF. The CDR3 nucleotides are TGTGCCAGCAGCCAGACAGGGGGCGCAACTGGGGCCAACGTCCTGACTTTC.

V and J are TRBV11-2 and TRBJ2-1; D is tentatively TRBD1 or TRBD2 (5 bases each). CDR3 size: 14 residues. Germline-derived CDR1 and CDR2 are SGHAT and FQNNGV. V was clipped by 6 bases and J by 7 bases, with 16 bases between them. CDR3 in amino acids: CASSPGTIGNEQFF. The DNA of the CDR3 is TGTGCCAGCAGTCCCGGGACGATCGGGAATGAGCAGTTCTTC.